This TCR beta chain was recorded in a study of control samples from healthy donors and cancer patients. Repertoires were generated with immunoSEQ multiplex PCR, while TCRdb's copy carries only in-frame clones and drops some. The data hold 80,000 to 100,000 clones, with 92% observed a single time. The CDR3 is made up of 15 amino acids. CDR1 is LNHDA and CDR2 is SQIVND in the germline V gene (reference sequence). V lost 9 bases and J lost 6; bases outside the gene matches: 11. The rearrangement joins TRBV19 to TRBJ2-2; 9 positions agree with TRBD1. Sequenced input: blood. The sequence was obtained from a human donor in good health. The donor label of this sample is uncertain. CDR3 in DNA: TGTGCCAGCAAACCCTGGGACAGGGAATCCGGGGAGCTGTTTTTT. Amino acid sequence: CASKPWDRESGELFF. Based on the CDR3 plus reference TRBV19 and TRBJ2-2, the full variable domain is DGGITQSPKYLFRKEGQNVTLSCEQNLNHDAMYWYRQDPGQGLRLIYYSQIVNDFQKGDIAEGYSVSREKKESFPLTVTSAQKNPTAFYLCASKPWDRESGELFFGEGSRLTVL.